A selection of T cell receptor beta chains follows, all from one sample in a study of OX40 agonist ivuxolimab in advanced cancers. The protocol was immunoSEQ multiplex PCR, while the TCRdb copy is restricted to in-frame clones and leaves out a portion. The data contain roughly 30,000 clones, 74% of them seen just once; the ten biggest clones take up roughly 12%. Specimen: CD4+ or CD8+ T cells sorted from blood, collected in a trial of the OX40 agonist ivuxolimab. Receptors were obtained from an adult with an advanced solid tumor such as melanoma, head and neck, liver or kidney cancer. Each CDR3 is given with its conserved first and last residue. Fields, in order: J gene, D gene, clone size, V gene, CDR3 length, CDR3 DNA, CDR3 protein. A D gene is named only where the DNA matches it firmly. Rows give clone size only sometimes, using once, few, many, or a class for an expanded clone.

j_gene: TRBJ2-6
d_gene: TRBD1
abundance: few
v_gene: TRBV5-6
len: 17
CDR3nt: TGTGCCAGTTTAAGAGGGGACAGAGGCTCTGGGGCCAACGTCCTGACTTTC
CDR3aa: CASLRGDRGSGANVLTF

j_gene: TRBJ2-7
d_gene: NA
abundance: NA
v_gene: TRBV5-3
len: 16
CDR3nt: TGTGCCAGAAGCTTGGGTTTCGGCGCCTTGGTCTACGAGCAGTACTTC
CDR3aa: CARSLGFGALVYEQYF

j_gene: TRBJ1-4
d_gene: NA
abundance: NA
v_gene: TRBV2
len: 15
CDR3nt: TGTGCCAGCAGTGATGGACGGAGGCTAAACGAAAAACTGTTTTTT
CDR3aa: CASSDGRRLNEKLFF

j_gene: TRBJ2-2
d_gene: NA
abundance: NA
v_gene: TRBV7-6
len: 15
CDR3nt: TGTGCCAGCAGCTTAAGGTCAGGGACCCCCGGGGAGCTGTTTTTT
CDR3aa: CASSLRSGTPGELFF

j_gene: TRBJ1-6
d_gene: TRBD1
abundance: NA
v_gene: TRBV4-1
len: 18
CDR3nt: TGCGCCAGCAGCCAAAAGGACACAGGGGGAACCTATAATTCACCCCTCCACTTT
CDR3aa: CASSQKDTGGTYNSPLHF

j_gene: TRBJ1-2
d_gene: TRBD1
abundance: NA
v_gene: TRBV5-1
len: 12
CDR3nt: TGCGCCAGCCGGCAGGGGGCAGAGGGCTACACCTTC
CDR3aa: CASRQGAEGYTF

j_gene: TRBJ2-4
d_gene: NA
abundance: NA
v_gene: TRBV30
len: 14
CDR3nt: TGTGCCTGGAGTGCCGGAGGACAGACAAACATTCAGTACTTC
CDR3aa: CAWSAGGQTNIQYF

j_gene: TRBJ1-6
d_gene: TRBD1
abundance: NA
v_gene: TRBV10-3
len: 16
CDR3nt: TGTGCCATCAGTAGTACGACAGGGGGTAAATATTCACCCCTCCACTTT
CDR3aa: CAISSTTGGKYSPLHF

j_gene: TRBJ2-1
d_gene: NA
abundance: NA
v_gene: TRBV19
len: 16
CDR3nt: TGTGCCAGTAGTACAGGACAATTCCCAAGGACGGATGAGCAGTTCTTC
CDR3aa: CASSTGQFPRTDEQFF

j_gene: TRBJ1-1
d_gene: NA
abundance: NA
v_gene: TRBV6-5
len: 14
CDR3nt: TGTGCCAGCAGCAAAAAGGCGGTTGGGGCTGAAGCTTTCTTT
CDR3aa: CASSKKAVGAEAFF

j_gene: TRBJ2-7
d_gene: NA
abundance: NA
v_gene: TRBV11-2
len: 13
CDR3nt: TGTGCCAGCAGCGCTACTGCTCCCTACGAGCAGTACTTC
CDR3aa: CASSATAPYEQYF

j_gene: TRBJ1-1
d_gene: NA
abundance: NA
v_gene: TRBV6-1
len: 13
CDR3nt: TGTGCCAGCATGGGAGGCGTGAACACTGAAGCTTTCTTT
CDR3aa: CASMGGVNTEAFF

j_gene: TRBJ1-1
d_gene: NA
abundance: once
v_gene: TRBV21-1
len: 11
CDR3nt: TGTGCCAGCGGTAGGAACACTGAAGCTTTCTTT
CDR3aa: CASGRNTEAFF

j_gene: TRBJ1-2
d_gene: NA
abundance: NA
v_gene: TRBV7-9
len: 13
CDR3nt: TGTGCCAGCAGCAAAAGAGGGGACTATGGCTACACCTTC
CDR3aa: CASSKRGDYGYTF

j_gene: TRBJ1-2
d_gene: NA
abundance: few
v_gene: TRBV9
len: 14
CDR3nt: TGTGCCAGCAGCGTAACGGCAGACCCCTATGGCTACACCTTC
CDR3aa: CASSVTADPYGYTF

j_gene: TRBJ2-2
d_gene: NA
abundance: NA
v_gene: TRBV19
len: 14
CDR3nt: TGTGCCAGTAGTATCGACAGAGCCACCGGGGAGCTGTTTTTT
CDR3aa: CASSIDRATGELFF

j_gene: TRBJ2-7
d_gene: TRBD2
abundance: NA
v_gene: TRBV6-5
len: 15
CDR3nt: TGTGCCAGCAGCCTACTAGCGGGGGACCCCTACGAGCAGTACTTC
CDR3aa: CASSLLAGDPYEQYF

j_gene: TRBJ1-1
d_gene: TRBD1
abundance: NA
v_gene: TRBV14
len: 14
CDR3nt: TGTGCCAGCAGCCCAACAGGGGGAGGAACTGAAGCTTTCTTT
CDR3aa: CASSPTGGGTEAFF

j_gene: TRBJ1-1
d_gene: NA
abundance: NA
v_gene: TRBV5-6
len: 15
CDR3nt: TGTGCCAGCAGCGTCACAGGGCTGATAGGGACTGAAGCTTTCTTT
CDR3aa: CASSVTGLIGTEAFF

j_gene: TRBJ2-5
d_gene: TRBD2
abundance: NA
v_gene: TRBV19
len: 13
CDR3nt: TGTGCCAGTAGTATCGCCGACGGGGGGGCCCAGTACTTC
CDR3aa: CASSIADGGAQYF

j_gene: TRBJ1-1
d_gene: NA
abundance: NA
v_gene: TRBV7-8
len: 14
CDR3nt: TGTGCCAGCAGCTTAGGCGCCAGTAACACTGAAGCTTTCTTT
CDR3aa: CASSLGASNTEAFF

j_gene: TRBJ2-7
d_gene: NA
abundance: NA
v_gene: TRBV6-5
len: 15
CDR3nt: TGTGCCAGCAGAACCGGGACCGGGAGCTCCTACGAGCAGTACTTC
CDR3aa: CASRTGTGSSYEQYF

j_gene: TRBJ2-2
d_gene: TRBD1
abundance: few
v_gene: TRBV30
len: 15
CDR3nt: TGTGCCTGGGGGGGACAGGGAGGTCCCACCGGGGAGCTGTTTTTT
CDR3aa: CAWGGQGGPTGELFF

j_gene: TRBJ2-1
d_gene: TRBD2
abundance: NA
v_gene: TRBV7-2
len: 15
CDR3nt: TGTGCCAGCAGCTTAGAACGGGGGGGCCGGAACGTACAGTTCTTC
CDR3aa: CASSLERGGRNVQFF

j_gene: TRBJ1-5
d_gene: NA
abundance: NA
v_gene: TRBV5-1
len: 18
CDR3nt: TGCGCCAGCAGCTTGGAACCGTCAGGGGTGCCCCTCAATCAGCCCCAGCATTTT
CDR3aa: CASSLEPSGVPLNQPQHF

j_gene: TRBJ2-1
d_gene: TRBD2
abundance: few
v_gene: TRBV6-5
len: 12
CDR3nt: TGTGCCGTAGAAAGTAGCGGGACCAACCAGTTCTTC
CDR3aa: CAVESSGTNQFF

j_gene: TRBJ2-3
d_gene: NA
abundance: NA
v_gene: TRBV5-3
len: 17
CDR3nt: TGTGCCAGAAGCTTGGCCGCTTTTCCTACCTTCACAGATACGCAGTATTTT
CDR3aa: CARSLAAFPTFTDTQYF

j_gene: TRBJ2-1
d_gene: NA
abundance: NA
v_gene: TRBV9
len: 13
CDR3nt: TGTGCCAGCAGCGTAGTCGTCGACAATGAGCAGTTCTTC
CDR3aa: CASSVVVDNEQFF

j_gene: TRBJ1-3
d_gene: NA
abundance: NA
v_gene: TRBV29-1
len: 14
CDR3nt: TGCAGCGTTGGTGAGGGATACTCTGGAAACACCATATATTTT
CDR3aa: CSVGEGYSGNTIYF

j_gene: TRBJ2-3
d_gene: TRBD2
abundance: once
v_gene: TRBV28
len: 15
CDR3nt: TGTGCCAGCAGTTTATATAGCGGGGGTTTAGATACGCAGTATTTT
CDR3aa: CASSLYSGGLDTQYF

j_gene: TRBJ2-1
d_gene: NA
abundance: NA
v_gene: TRBV5-1
len: 12
CDR3nt: TGCGCCAGCAGCCAACCTAGCAATGAGCAGTTCTTC
CDR3aa: CASSQPSNEQFF

j_gene: TRBJ2-2
d_gene: NA
abundance: NA
v_gene: TRBV5-6
len: 15
CDR3nt: TGTGCCAGCAGCTGGTGGGGTATAAACACCGGGGAGCTGTTTTTT
CDR3aa: CASSWWGINTGELFF

j_gene: TRBJ1-5
d_gene: NA
abundance: NA
v_gene: TRBV5-6
len: 11
CDR3nt: TGTGCCAGCAGCTTGGAGCAGCCCCAGCATTTT
CDR3aa: CASSLEQPQHF

j_gene: TRBJ1-2
d_gene: TRBD1
abundance: NA
v_gene: TRBV7-2
len: 16
CDR3nt: TGTGCCAGCAGCTTATTACGCCAGGGGGCGGGCTATGGCTACACCTTC
CDR3aa: CASSLLRQGAGYGYTF

j_gene: TRBJ1-2
d_gene: TRBD1
abundance: NA
v_gene: TRBV29-1
len: 14
CDR3nt: TGCAGCGTGAACCGGGACAGGGTGTCGGGCGGCTACACCTTC
CDR3aa: CSVNRDRVSGGYTF

j_gene: TRBJ1-4
d_gene: NA
abundance: once
v_gene: TRBV19
len: 16
CDR3nt: TGTGCCAATAGCAACCAAGGGGGAGCAACTAATGAAAAACTGTTTTTT
CDR3aa: CANSNQGGATNEKLFF

j_gene: TRBJ2-7
d_gene: TRBD1
abundance: NA
v_gene: TRBV4-1
len: 18
CDR3nt: TGCGCCAGCAGCCAAGTAAATTTTCTCGGACAGGGGGCCCAAGAGCAGTACTTC
CDR3aa: CASSQVNFLGQGAQEQYF

j_gene: TRBJ2-4
d_gene: TRBD1
abundance: NA
v_gene: TRBV25-1
len: 14
CDR3nt: TGTGCCAGCAGTGATTACGGGACAGAAAACATTCAGTACTTC
CDR3aa: CASSDYGTENIQYF

j_gene: TRBJ2-7
d_gene: TRBD1
abundance: NA
v_gene: TRBV18
len: 14
CDR3nt: TGTGCCAGCTCACCGGGGACAGGGGCTTACGAGCAGTACTTC
CDR3aa: CASSPGTGAYEQYF

j_gene: TRBJ2-6
d_gene: TRBD2
abundance: few
v_gene: TRBV30
len: 16
CDR3nt: TGTGCCTGGAGTCCCGCGGGGGGGCTCGGGGCCAACGTCCTGACTTTC
CDR3aa: CAWSPAGGLGANVLTF

j_gene: TRBJ2-6
d_gene: NA
abundance: NA
v_gene: TRBV18
len: 15
CDR3nt: TGTGCCAGCTCACAAGGGGTCTCTGGGGCCAACGTCCTGACTTTC
CDR3aa: CASSQGVSGANVLTF

j_gene: TRBJ1-2
d_gene: NA
abundance: NA
v_gene: TRBV29-1
len: 14
CDR3nt: TGCAGCGTTGAAGATCTGAGGGTTAGGTATGGCTACACCTTC
CDR3aa: CSVEDLRVRYGYTF

j_gene: TRBJ2-1
d_gene: TRBD2
abundance: once
v_gene: TRBV19
len: 14
CDR3nt: TGTGCCAGCCGGGAGGGGGGCGCCTACAATGAGCAGTTCTTC
CDR3aa: CASREGGAYNEQFF

j_gene: TRBJ2-7
d_gene: NA
abundance: medium-sized
v_gene: TRBV4-1
len: 14
CDR3nt: TGCGCCAGCAGCCAAGAGCCGGGGGTCGACGAGCAGTACTTC
CDR3aa: CASSQEPGVDEQYF

j_gene: TRBJ1-3
d_gene: TRBD1
abundance: NA
v_gene: TRBV7-8
len: 15
CDR3nt: TGTGCCAGCAGCTTGGGACAGGTGGTAGGAAACACCATATATTTT
CDR3aa: CASSLGQVVGNTIYF

j_gene: TRBJ1-2
d_gene: TRBD1
abundance: NA
v_gene: TRBV28
len: 14
CDR3nt: TGTGCCAGCATCTCGGGACAGGGGGGGGTTGGCTACACCTTC
CDR3aa: CASISGQGGVGYTF

j_gene: TRBJ1-2
d_gene: NA
abundance: once
v_gene: TRBV2
len: 14
CDR3nt: TGTGCCAGCAGCGTGGAAGGGGGGATCTATGGCTACACCTTC
CDR3aa: CASSVEGGIYGYTF

j_gene: TRBJ2-7
d_gene: TRBD1
abundance: NA
v_gene: TRBV29-1
len: 13
CDR3nt: TGCAGCGTTCGAGACAGGGGACAAAACGAGCAGTACTTC
CDR3aa: CSVRDRGQNEQYF

j_gene: TRBJ1-2
d_gene: TRBD1
abundance: NA
v_gene: TRBV9
len: 15
CDR3nt: TGTGCCAGCAGCGAAAGGGACAGGGGAGGCTATGGCTACACCTTC
CDR3aa: CASSERDRGGYGYTF

j_gene: TRBJ1-5
d_gene: NA
abundance: few
v_gene: TRBV7-2
len: 12
CDR3nt: TGTGCCAGCAGCGATCCCAATAAGCCCCAGCATTTT
CDR3aa: CASSDPNKPQHF

j_gene: TRBJ1-3
d_gene: TRBD1
abundance: NA
v_gene: TRBV6-5
len: 13
CDR3nt: TGTGCCAGCCAGGGGGAGCTCGGAAACACCATATATTTT
CDR3aa: CASQGELGNTIYF

j_gene: TRBJ1-2
d_gene: NA
abundance: once
v_gene: TRBV30
len: 12
CDR3nt: TGTGCCTGGAGTCAGAACAGGGAAGGCTACACCTTC
CDR3aa: CAWSQNREGYTF